The sequence of this TCR beta chain was determined in a study of shared clonotypes between healthy human individuals. Data came from immunoSEQ multiplex PCR; TCRdb stores just in-frame clones and leaves some out. The sample includes roughly 2.4 million clones, roughly 95% seen only once; the top ten take about 0.13%. Trimming removed 4 bases at V and 9 bases at J, with 13 bases between. This CDR3 spans 13 amino acids. The germline CDR1 and CDR2 sequences are MNHNY and SVGAGI (reference sequence). This chain connects TRBV6-6 to TRBJ2-4; D gene ambiguous. Sample: naive CD4+ T cells sorted from blood. Indicated subset: CD45RA+ positively selected. The sequence was collected from a man aged 18 to 29 in good health. In DNA, the CDR3 is TGTGCCAGCAGTTCGTCTGACCTGGGCATTCAGTACTTC. Protein product: CASSSSDLGIQYF.